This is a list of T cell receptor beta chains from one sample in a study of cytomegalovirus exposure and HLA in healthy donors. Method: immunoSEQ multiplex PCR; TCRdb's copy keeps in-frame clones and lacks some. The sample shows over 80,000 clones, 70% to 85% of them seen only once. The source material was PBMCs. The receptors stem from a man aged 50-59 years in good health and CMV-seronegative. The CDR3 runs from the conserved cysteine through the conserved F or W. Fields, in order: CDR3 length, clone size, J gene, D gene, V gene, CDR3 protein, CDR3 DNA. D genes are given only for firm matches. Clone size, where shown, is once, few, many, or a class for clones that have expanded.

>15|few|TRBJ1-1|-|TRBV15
CATSRAGAGNTEAFF
TGTGCCACCAGCAGAGCAGGGGCGGGGAACACTGAAGCTTTCTTT
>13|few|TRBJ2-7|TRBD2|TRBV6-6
CATRTSDRYEQYF
TGTGCCACCCGGACTAGCGATCGGTACGAGCAGTACTTC
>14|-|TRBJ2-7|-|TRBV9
CASSVAGNTYEQYF
TGTGCCAGCAGCGTAGCAGGGAACACCTACGAGCAGTACTTC
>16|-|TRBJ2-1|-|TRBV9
CASSKSSGDRYNEQFF
TGTGCCAGCAGCAAATCCTCGGGGGACCGCTACAATGAGCAGTTCTTC
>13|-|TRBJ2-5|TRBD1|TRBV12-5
CASGKGAEETQYF
TGTGCTAGTGGTAAGGGGGCAGAGGAGACCCAGTACTTC
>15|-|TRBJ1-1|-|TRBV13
CASTRGGHGDTEAFF
TGTGCCAGCACCCGGGGGGGTCACGGGGACACTGAAGCTTTCTTT
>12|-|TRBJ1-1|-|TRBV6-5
CASSYSRTEAFF
TGTGCCAGCAGTTACTCGAGGACTGAAGCTTTCTTT
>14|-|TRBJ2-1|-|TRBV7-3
CASSQTGTPNEQFF
TGTGCCAGCAGCCAAACCGGGACACCCAATGAGCAGTTCTTC
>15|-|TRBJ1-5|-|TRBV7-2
CASSLAVGLNQPQHF
TGTGCCAGCAGCTTAGCTGTGGGACTGAATCAGCCCCAGCATTTT
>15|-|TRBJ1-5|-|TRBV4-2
CASSQEEAGNQPQHF
TGTGCCAGCAGCCAGGAAGAGGCAGGCAATCAGCCCCAGCATTTT
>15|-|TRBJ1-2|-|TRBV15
CATRFGGGVNYGYTF
TGTGCCACCAGGTTCGGCGGGGGGGTTAACTATGGCTACACCTTC
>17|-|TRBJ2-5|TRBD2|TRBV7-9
CASSVGSASGDEETQYF
TGTGCCAGCAGCGTAGGGAGCGCTAGCGGGGATGAGGAGACCCAGTACTTC
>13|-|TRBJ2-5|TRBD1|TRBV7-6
CASSAGQGQTQYF
TGTGCCAGCAGCGCGGGACAGGGACAGACCCAGTACTTC
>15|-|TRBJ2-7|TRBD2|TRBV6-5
CASSSRLAGGHEQYF
TGTGCCAGCAGTTCCCGACTAGCGGGAGGTCACGAGCAGTACTTC
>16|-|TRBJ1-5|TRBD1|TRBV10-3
CAISEILRGNNQPQHF
TGTGCCATCAGTGAGATACTCAGGGGGAACAATCAGCCCCAGCATTTT
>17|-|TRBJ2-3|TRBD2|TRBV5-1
CASSLGTSGSSTDTQYF
TGCGCCAGCAGCTTGGGGACTAGCGGCTCTAGCACAGATACGCAGTATTTT
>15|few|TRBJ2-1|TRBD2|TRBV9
CASNQREAWGNEQFF
TGTGCCAGCAACCAGCGGGAGGCGTGGGGCAATGAGCAGTTCTTC
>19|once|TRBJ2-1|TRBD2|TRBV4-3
CASSQRGRTSGWVVNEQFF
TGCGCCAGCAGCCAAAGGGGGCGGACTAGCGGGTGGGTTGTAAATGAGCAGTTCTTC
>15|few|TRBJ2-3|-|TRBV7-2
CASSHTRTFVDTQYF
TGTGCCAGCAGCCACACGAGGACATTTGTGGATACGCAGTATTTT
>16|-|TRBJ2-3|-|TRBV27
CASSLLWTENTDTQYF
TGTGCCAGCAGTTTATTGTGGACAGAAAACACAGATACGCAGTATTTT
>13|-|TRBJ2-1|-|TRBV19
CASSRTISNEQFF
TGTGCCAGTAGTAGGACAATAAGCAATGAGCAGTTCTTC
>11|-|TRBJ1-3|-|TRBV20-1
CSSAVRNTIYF
TGCAGTTCGGCGGTGAGAAACACCATATATTTT
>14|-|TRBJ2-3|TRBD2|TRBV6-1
CASSERGGTDTQYF
TGTGCCAGCAGTGAACGGGGAGGGACAGATACGCAGTATTTT
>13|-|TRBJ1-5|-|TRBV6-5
CASSYSHNQPQHF
TGTGCCAGCAGTTACTCACATAATCAGCCCCAGCATTTT
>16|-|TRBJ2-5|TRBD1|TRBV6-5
CASSYSPGTGWETQYF
TGTGCCAGCAGTTACTCGCCCGGGACAGGCTGGGAGACCCAGTACTTC
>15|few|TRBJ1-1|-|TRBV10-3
CAISELDMGNTEAFF
TGTGCCATCAGTGAATTAGACATGGGGAACACTGAAGCTTTCTTT
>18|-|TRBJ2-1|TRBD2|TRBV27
CASSLLFRGGSSYNEQFF
TGTGCCAGCAGTTTACTGTTCCGGGGCGGGAGCTCCTACAATGAGCAGTTCTTC
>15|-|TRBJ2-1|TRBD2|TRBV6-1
CASNPAPAGGDEQFF
TGTGCCAGCAATCCCGCCCCAGCGGGAGGGGATGAGCAGTTCTTC
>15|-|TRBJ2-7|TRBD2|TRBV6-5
CASSYSGTSIYEQYF
TGTGCCAGCAGTTACTCGGGGACTAGTATCTACGAGCAGTACTTC
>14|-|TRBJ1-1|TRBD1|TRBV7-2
CASSPQPQTGGAFF
TGTGCCAGCAGCCCCCAGCCTCAAACAGGGGGCGCTTTCTTT
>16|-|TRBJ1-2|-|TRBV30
CAWSEGETGNNYGYTF
TGTGCCTGGAGTGAGGGGGAAACAGGCAATAACTATGGCTACACCTTC
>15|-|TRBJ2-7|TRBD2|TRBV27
CASTLSSGRTHEQYF
TGTGCCAGCACTCTTTCTAGCGGGAGAACCCACGAGCAGTACTTC
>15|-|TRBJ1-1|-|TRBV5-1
CASRGAGGLDTEAFF
TGCGCCAGCAGAGGGGCGGGGGGATTGGACACTGAAGCTTTCTTT
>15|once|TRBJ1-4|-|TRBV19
CASSQSGTRNEKLFF
TGTGCCAGTAGCCAATCCGGGACACGTAATGAAAAACTGTTTTTT
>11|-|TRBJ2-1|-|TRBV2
CASSQGVEQFF
TGTGCCAGCAGCCAAGGGGTTGAGCAGTTCTTC
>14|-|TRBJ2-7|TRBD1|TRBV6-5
CASSWTGVPSEQYF
TGTGCCAGCAGTTGGACAGGGGTGCCCTCCGAGCAGTACTTC
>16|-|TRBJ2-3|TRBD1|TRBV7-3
CASSLKGQGDSDTQYF
TGTGCCAGCAGCCTGAAGGGACAGGGGGATTCAGATACGCAGTATTTT
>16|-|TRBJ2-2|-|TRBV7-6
CASSSRRARNTGELFF
TGTGCCAGCAGCTCCCGGAGAGCGAGAAATACCGGGGAGCTGTTTTTT
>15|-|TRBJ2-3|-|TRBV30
CAWSVQQARTDTQYF
TGTGCCTGGAGTGTACAGCAGGCCCGAACAGATACGCAGTATTTT
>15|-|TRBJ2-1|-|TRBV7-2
CASSLISVSYNEQFF
TGTGCCAGCAGCTTAATCTCGGTCTCCTACAATGAGCAGTTCTTC
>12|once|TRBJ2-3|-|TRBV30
CAWSQLTDTQYF
TGTGCCTGGAGTCAGTTGACAGATACGCAGTATTTT
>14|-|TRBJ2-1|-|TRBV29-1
CSVEDLGVYNEQFF
TGCAGCGTTGAAGATCTCGGGGTTTACAATGAGCAGTTCTTC
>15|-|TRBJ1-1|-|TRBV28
CASSPASGGNTEAFF
TGTGCCAGCAGTCCCGCTTCCGGGGGGAACACTGAAGCTTTCTTT
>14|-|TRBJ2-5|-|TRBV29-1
CSVESPGGWETQYF
TGCAGCGTTGAGAGCCCGGGGGGCTGGGAGACCCAGTACTTC
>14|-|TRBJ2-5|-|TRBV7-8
CASSGYQGEETQYF
TGTGCCAGCAGCGGATACCAGGGTGAGGAGACCCAGTACTTC
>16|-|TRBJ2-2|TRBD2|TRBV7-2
CASSTRGLAPTGELFF
TGTGCCAGCAGCACCCGAGGACTAGCCCCCACCGGGGAGCTGTTTTTT
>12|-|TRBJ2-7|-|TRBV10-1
CASSVDRSEQYF
TGCGCCAGCAGTGTAGACAGGTCCGAGCAGTACTTC
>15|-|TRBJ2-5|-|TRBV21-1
CASSKAYEGLETQYF
TGTGCCAGCAGCAAAGCTTACGAGGGCCTAGAGACCCAGTACTTC
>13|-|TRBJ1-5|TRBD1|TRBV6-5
CASSTGGYQPQHF
TGTGCCAGCAGCACAGGGGGCTATCAGCCCCAGCATTTT
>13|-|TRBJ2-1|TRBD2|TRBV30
CAWSLLAYPEQFF
TGTGCCTGGAGTCTACTAGCGTACCCCGAGCAGTTCTTC
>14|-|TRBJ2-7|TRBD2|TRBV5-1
CASSLAGTIYEQYF
TGCGCCAGCAGCTTGGCCGGGACTATCTACGAGCAGTACTTC
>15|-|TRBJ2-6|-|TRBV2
CASRTGGGGANVLTF
TGTGCCAGCAGGACCGGGGGAGGTGGGGCCAACGTCCTGACTTTC
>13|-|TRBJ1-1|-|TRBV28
CATDLGRGTEAFF
TGTGCCACCGACCTCGGGCGGGGTACGGAAGCTTTCTTT
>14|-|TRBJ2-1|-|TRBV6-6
CASSPGTLYNEQFF
TGTGCCAGCAGTCCCGGGACTCTCTACAATGAGCAGTTCTTC
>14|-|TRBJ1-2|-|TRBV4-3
CASSREVTQGVRTF
TGCGCCAGCAGCCGGGAGGTCACTCAAGGAGTGCGGACCTTC